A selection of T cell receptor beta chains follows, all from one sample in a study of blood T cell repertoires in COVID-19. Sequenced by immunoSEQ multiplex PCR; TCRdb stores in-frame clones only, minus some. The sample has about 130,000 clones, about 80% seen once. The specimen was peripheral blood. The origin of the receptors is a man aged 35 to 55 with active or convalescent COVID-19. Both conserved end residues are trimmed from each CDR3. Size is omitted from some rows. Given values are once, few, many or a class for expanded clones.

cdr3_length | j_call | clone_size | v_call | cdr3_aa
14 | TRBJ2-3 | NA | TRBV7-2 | ASSSGTGGRVDTQY
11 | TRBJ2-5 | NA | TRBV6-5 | ASSYSGPGTQY
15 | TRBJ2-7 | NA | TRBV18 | ASSPWKTGTGAHEQY
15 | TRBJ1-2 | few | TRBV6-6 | ASSRIVGEVANYGYT
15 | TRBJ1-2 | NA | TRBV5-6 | ASSSTETLTANYGYT
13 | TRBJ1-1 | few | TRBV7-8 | ASSRYLGANTEAF
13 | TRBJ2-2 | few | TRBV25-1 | ASQTGQVGTGELF
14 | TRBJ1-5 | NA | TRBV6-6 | ASSYRAGGEDQPQH
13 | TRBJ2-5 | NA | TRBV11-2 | ASSPFRRRGETQY
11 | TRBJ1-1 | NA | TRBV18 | ASSQTQNTEAF
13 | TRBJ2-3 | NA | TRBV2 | ASRATVRSTDTQY
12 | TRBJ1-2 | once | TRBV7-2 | ASSPRAEGVVHT
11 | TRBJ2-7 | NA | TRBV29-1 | SAMDRSSYEQY
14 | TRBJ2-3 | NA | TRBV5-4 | ASSPTGTSGTDTQY
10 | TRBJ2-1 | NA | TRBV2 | ASRNGYNEQF
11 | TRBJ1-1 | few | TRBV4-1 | ASSQGQNTEAF
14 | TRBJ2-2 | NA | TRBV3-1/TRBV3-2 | ASSQSPGSGTGELF
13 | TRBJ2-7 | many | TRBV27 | ASRPRPREGYEQY